This T cell receptor (beta chain) originates from a study of CD8+ T cells in alopecia areata. Study-level results: Patients showed less clear TCR sequence sharing than mice, possibly partly because of HLA diversity. Clonality in lesional scalp, especially alopecia totalis/universalis, exceeded that of normal scalp.

Sequencing used cDNA as its template, made by extracting RNA and reverse transcribing it. TCRdb keeps only in-frame clones here, not all; method: immunoSEQ multiplex PCR. The sample yields 270,000 or so clones, over 45% seen once. Treatment defined: oral pan-JAK inhibitor, 5-10 mg twice daily. Alopecia areata patients had lesional scalp punch biopsies and peripheral blood taken from them. The CDR3 length is 14 residues. Trimming removed 2 bases from V and 2 bases from J, with 12 bases in between. Germline V CDR1 and CDR2: GTSNPN, SVGIG (reference sequence). Turning to this clone: As yet, its antigen is unknown.

The V gene is TRBV30, the J gene TRBJ1-1; D not certain. The sequence was collected from a human donor with alopecia areata. The sample in question was CD4+ T cells sorted from blood, obtained at week 24, from a patient treated with tofacitinib. This CDR3 reads CAWSFGRANTEAFF. The CDR3 DNA sequence: TGTGCCTGGAGTTTCGGAAGGGCAAACACTGAAGCTTTCTTT. The whole variable domain, remainder taken from reference TRBV30 and TRBJ1-1, is SQTIHQWPATLVQPVGSPLSLECTVEGTSNPNLYWYRQAAGRGLQLLFYSVGIGQISSEVPQNLSASRPQDRQFILSSKKLLLSDSGFYLCAWSFGRANTEAFFGQGTRLTVV.